This T cell receptor beta chain emerged from a study of blood T cell repertoires in COVID-19. Study processing details: Estimated nucleated cell counts came from reference gene primer amplification. Sequencing was performed with immunoSEQ multiplex PCR; in TCRdb, only in-frame clones are kept and a portion is missing. D and trimming were read from the DNA, whereas the V and J calls and clone size are those reported in that table. In the table there are roughly 330,000 clones, 87% of which are singletons. This CDR3 spans 16 amino acids. From germline, CDR1 is SGHKS and CDR2 YYEKEE (reference sequence).

The V gene is TRBV5-5, the J gene TRBJ2-2, with D possibly TRBD1 on 5 matching bases. Sequencing was done on a sample of PBMCs or T cells enriched from blood (not recorded which). This TCR derives from a woman in her 30s who had recovered from COVID-19. The CDR3 DNA sequence: TGTGCGACCAGGAATGTTGACAGCTCGAACACCGGGGAGCTGTTTTTT. Protein: CATRNVDSSNTGELFF.